This TCR beta chain was profiled in a study of shared clonotypes between healthy human individuals. Authors' methods: Sequence data from immunoSEQ were junction-only and lacked quality scores; consequently, filtering differed. Using immunoSEQ multiplex PCR, the repertoire was profiled, and TCRdb retains in-frame clones only, with some absent. V and J calls and clone size follow that table, whereas D and trimming were derived from the DNA. The table includes roughly 640,000 clones, around 74% detected once. Germline V gives CDR1 MDHEN, CDR2 SYDVKM. There are 17 residues in the CDR3. V lost 7 bases, J lost 2 bases, and 24 bases lay in between. Within Nashville, Tennessee resided all donors, each a Caucasian adult. Study conclusions and caveats: It was only blood that was sampled, and tissue repertoires likely differ. Clonotypes shared by all four donors outscored non-shared clonotypes in generation probability.

With respect to this clone: No antigen is known for it.

J is TRBJ2-7 and V is TRBV28, with D perhaps being TRBD1 or TRBD2 (6 bases each). Sequences were obtained from memory CD4+ T cells sorted from blood. The subset here: CD45RA-negative fraction. The sequence derives from a woman in her twenties or thirties in good health. The CDR3 loop reads CASITGGAGKGTYEQYF. The CDR3 DNA is TGTGCCAGCATAACCGGGGGCGCGGGTAAGGGGACCTACGAGCAGTACTTC.